Detailed here is one T cell receptor (beta chain). This sample stems from a study of shared T cell receptors in the human thymus. Some clones are missing from TCRdb's copy, which holds only in-frame ones; the method was immunoSEQ multiplex PCR. The sample has approximately 400,000 clones; approximately 95% are singletons. Input material: thymocytes. This TCR derives from a human donor.

The CDR3 coding sequence is TGTGCCACCAGCAGATCCGGGACTAGCGGAGCTAGCTACGAGCAGTACTTC. Residues: CATSRSGTSGASYEQYF. This chain links TRBV15 with TRBJ2-7; 11 bases map to TRBD2. V was pared by 2 bases and J by 3 bases, with 9 bases of the junction left unmatched. This CDR3 is 17 amino acids long. CDR1 and CDR2 (germline): LNHNV, YYDKDF (reference sequence).